The sequence of this T cell receptor (beta chain) was determined in a study of T cell responses to AZD1222 COVID-19 vaccine. V dropped 3 bases and J dropped 4 bases, with 10 bases sitting between them. Germline CDR1 and CDR2: ENHRY and SYGVKD. This CDR3 has 14 residues. This clone has just one count. Sequencing used immunoSEQ multiplex PCR; TCRdb keeps in-frame clones, though not all of them. Among around 130,000 clones listed, 80% to 95% were seen once. This clonotype was sampled from an adult in good health. V gene TRBV10-3 combines with J gene TRBJ2-1; weak D call: TRBD2 (6 bases). The source was peripheral blood, collected on day 0 of AZD1222 vaccination. CDR3 in DNA: TGTGCCATCAGTGAAGCGGGCGGTTACAATGAGCAGTTCTTC. Translated: CAISEAGGYNEQFF.